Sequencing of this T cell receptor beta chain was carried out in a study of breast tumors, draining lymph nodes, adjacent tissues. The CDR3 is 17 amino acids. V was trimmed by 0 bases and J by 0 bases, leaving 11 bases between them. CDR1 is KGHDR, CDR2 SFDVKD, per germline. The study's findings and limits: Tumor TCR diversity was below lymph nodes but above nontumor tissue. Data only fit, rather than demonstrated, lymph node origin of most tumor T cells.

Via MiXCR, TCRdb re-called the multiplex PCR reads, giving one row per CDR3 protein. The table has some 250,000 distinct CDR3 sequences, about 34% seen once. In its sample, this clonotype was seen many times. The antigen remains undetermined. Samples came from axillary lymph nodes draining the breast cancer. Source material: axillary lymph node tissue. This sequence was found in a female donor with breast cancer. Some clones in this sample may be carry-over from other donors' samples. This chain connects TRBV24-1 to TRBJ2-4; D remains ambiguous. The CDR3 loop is CATSDLAGNLAKNIQYF. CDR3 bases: TGTGCCACCAGTGATTTGGCTGGGAATTTAGCCAAAAACATTCAGTACTTC.